This T cell receptor (beta chain) emerged from a study of cytomegalovirus exposure and HLA in healthy donors. This CDR3 comprises 16 residues. The PCR ran on 60 Vbeta and 13 Jbeta primers. Assay: immunoSEQ multiplex PCR; the TCRdb copy retains only in-frame clones and omits some. The sample holds roughly 71,000 clones, about 72% seen once. Sequencing was done on a sample of PBMCs. This sequence joins TRBV21-1 and TRBJ1-1; whether TRBD1, the table's D call, matches the DNA was not checked. TRBV21-1 is labeled a pseudogene. This receptor was identified in a girl aged 5 to 17 in good health and CMV-seropositive. CDR3 DNA sequence: TGTGCCAGCAGCAAAAGTCGGACAGGGTGGATCACTGAAGCTTTCTTT. Its protein product is CASSKSRTGWITEAFF.